Included here is one T cell receptor beta chain sequence, with context. This clone was counted only a few times. What antigen it recognizes has not been identified. Base qualities are not provided; no much larger clone lies one nucleotide away. The cohort consisted of 670 or so healthy bone marrow donors. Cohort members were all nominally healthy when sampled, although unrecorded immune exposures were likely present. The donor was CMV seropositive and was included in the group of some 290 seropositive cohort members. Each donor provided a peripheral blood sample, and peripheral blood mononuclear cells were used for TCR beta sequencing. Genomic DNA extraction from the blood cell samples was performed with the Qiagen DNeasy Blood Extraction Kit. This entry belongs to a study of cytomegalovirus exposure and HLA in healthy donors (dated by TCRdb to about 2017). Study-wide context: According to an earlier analysis of around 600 of the donors, 150 million to 200 million T cells yielded 95 million to 140 million unique TCR beta sequences and 276 Gb of sequence data. The study profiled the T cell repertoires of 550 to 700 subjects by immunosequencing and related them to cytomegalovirus serostatus. In an earlier analysis of roughly 600 of the donors, high-throughput TCR beta sequencing was used to judge whether each TCR beta V gene segment behaved as functional or pseudogenic. The genetic ancestry cluster associated with self-reported Caucasian donors included 81% of the 398 genotyped donors. Rather than drawing on any new phenotypic data, the later analysis identified candidate immune exposures from TCR beta sequences and the way those sequences occurred across donors. Every repertoire in the discovery cohort had been generated on one and the same sequencing platform. A later genetic analysis used genome-wide SNP genotypes for about 60% of the roughly 700 donors, treating that subset as a discovery cohort. Donor age, sex, ethnicity and CMV serostatus were compiled alongside the repertoire data. Because of strong linkage in the cohort, roughly five DR-DQ haplotypes were treated as single units for association and clustering. The study combined high-throughput TCR immunosequencing, statistical association of individual TCRs with disease status, and machine learning to predict cytomegalovirus infection status. Along with the approximately 700-subject first cohort, a separate validation cohort of over a hundred different subjects was used. The number of typed donors differed by locus: about 629-640 for A, B, C, DRB1 and DQB1; some 540 for DQA1; about 600 for DPA1; and 400 to 480 for DPB1. Roughly 300 gigabases of sequencing data and 91 million or so unique TCR sequences made up an early release that covered approximately 620 HLA-typed donors. Class I and class II HLA loci were covered by the typing at four-digit resolution. Among 300 to 500 genotyped donors of the cohort, an average of approximately 200,000 unique TCR beta nucleotide sequences was sequenced per donor, of which about 20% were non-productive. To study patterns of TCR occurrence, a later analysis re-analyzed previously published TCR beta repertoires from several hundred donors and added high-resolution HLA genotyping. The study aimed to test whether signatures of past pathogen exposure could be identified by cataloging public T cell receptors. On the study overall, not on this receptor specifically: In a later analysis, most CMV-associated TCR beta chains were found to appear HLA-restricted, with HLA associations seemingly driven largely by CMV exposure. A group of highly shared sequence variants was considered likely to be a technical artifact of the sequencing pipeline. Some 15 rarely observed V segments, including chromosome 9 orphons, were excluded from the earlier analysis of 550 to 700 of the donors because counts were too low. When HLA alleles, especially DR and DQ, strongly co-occurred, TCR associations were difficult to assign to individual alleles. At a false discovery rate of 0.05, a later analysis linked 16,000 or so TCR beta sequences to specific HLA alleles. The study listed 150 to 200 TCR beta chains as associated with cytomegalovirus. Sequencing depth was assumed to be roughly uniform across donors in the presence/absence analyses, though that assumption may not hold. In an earlier analysis of roughly 500 of the donors, most TCR beta V segments appeared in productive rearrangements about 87% or about 30% of the time, broadly matching IMGT annotations. While some public TCRs were present in many individuals, most TCR sequences turned up only very rarely across donors. In a later genetic analysis, fewer N-insertions in productive TCRs were reported among donors in an Asian-associated ancestry cluster than the roughly 700-donor mean. Linkage disequilibrium might explain the correlated functional status among segregating V segments, but an unknown experimental factor could not be ruled out. A few of the identified cytomegalovirus-associated TCR beta chains were confirmed in vitro to be specific for cytomegalovirus antigens. In a later analysis, the rate of TCR association differed among HLA loci, with DRB1 alleles having the most associated TCRs and HLA-C alleles having the fewest. It was suggested by the authors that the approach could potentially be generalized to other disease states and immunological phenotypes. HLA typing was unavailable for some donors at each locus, so association tests used only the typed subset. A further reported finding was that TCR beta sequences accurately predicted the HLA-A and HLA-B alleles for most subjects in the first cohort. CMV serostatus was the only immune exposure information available for the cohort. The classifier was reported to diagnose cytomegalovirus status with high specificity and sensitivity in both the original cohort and the validation cohort. This cohort had only TCR beta chains sequenced, and the lack of alpha or paired-chain data limited which features could be detected. Several of the top co-occurrence clusters appeared to be linked to parvovirus B19, influenza, CMV and Epstein-Barr virus, according to a later analysis. The 87-base-pair reads could not distinguish some IMGT-functional V segments, including TRBV6-2 and TRBV6-3, so those segments were excluded. In a later analysis, HLA-associated TCR beta chains showed more clonal expansion and lower generation probabilities than non-associated chains that were equally common. V-gene and J-gene trimming of TCR beta chains was associated with a missense DCLRE1C variant in a later genetic analysis, and the association was replicated in an independent cohort.

The library relied on the immunoSEQ multiplex PCR assay. The multiplex PCR relied on a mix of 60 forward primers for TCR Vbeta segments and 13 reverse primers for TCR Jbeta segments. The CDR3 region of rearranged TCR beta genes was amplified from genomic DNA by a multiplex PCR assay. On the Illumina HiSeq System, the amplified TCR beta libraries were sequenced as 87-base-pair reads. On the authors' methods: A later analysis counted about 80 million unique TCR beta chains across the 666 repertoires, and some 11 million of these chains were shared by at least two donors. A nearest-neighbor algorithm error-corrected the raw reads and collapsed the reads into unique sequences, merging closely related sequences to remove PCR and sequencing errors. CDR3 sequences were aligned to IMGT reference sequences to assign V, D and J gene segments. For a sequence to be retained, a match of at least six nucleotides was required to both a V gene segment and a J gene segment. A rearrangement counted as productive if the CDR3 had no stop codons and remained in frame with V and J, and every other rearrangement counted as non-productive. Following IMGT convention, CDR3 was defined as the stretch from the second conserved V-encoded cysteine up to the conserved J-encoded phenylalanine. Sequences without an unambiguous match to a single V gene segment were excluded from the earlier analysis of a few hundred of the donors. An earlier analysis of about 600 of the donors called V segments functional above 56.7% productive rearrangements and segregating when the between-donor standard deviation exceeded 5%. A statistical classification framework was built for diagnosing cytomegalovirus status from the catalog of TCR beta chain sequences. A later analysis assigned V and J genes by comparing TCR nucleotide sequences with IMGT/GENE-DB human TR gene sequences. Using the TCRdist pipeline, a later analysis assigned CDR3 sequences along with most-parsimonious VDJ recombination scenarios. In a later analysis, each TCR beta chain was defined by its CDR3 amino acid sequence together with its V-gene family, and reads without a unique V-gene family were excluded. To address suspected cross-contamination and a sequencing artifact, a later analysis removed some 620 highly shared, low-generation-probability nucleotide sequences. In a later analysis, a clonal expansion index for each public chain was calculated from normalized within-repertoire ranks of inferred template counts. In a later analysis, generation probabilities were computed with a VDJ recombination model fitted to out-of-frame rearrangements, and the resulting probabilities were checked against IGoR. A later analysis scored TCR-TCR, TCR-HLA and TCR-CMV co-occurrence with hypergeometric tests, applying a repertoire-size bias correction to TCR pairs. To estimate false discovery rates, a later analysis permuted the HLA or CMV assignments 20 times. In a later analysis, co-occurring TCRs were grouped using DBSCAN, with TCRdist sequence similarity added in when clustering inside HLA-allele-positive subsets. Repertoires with fewer than 30,000 or more than 120,000 public chains, plus five repertoires with anomalous nucleotide sharing, were excluded from co-occurrence clustering. The clones in this table, taken by TCRdb from immuneACCESS, are in-frame only. Not every clone is retained; where verified, under half of the shortfall comes from an unresolved V gene, and the cause of the rest is unknown. Clone size and V and J calls were adopted from that table, with D and trimming inferred from the DNA. The sample table records about 160,000 clones; about 75% of these occur just once. The ten biggest clones cover just under 1% of the sample.

Germline trimming amounts to 6 bases on V and 3 bases on J, with 2 as the count of junction bases outside the gene matches. The CDR3 measures 13 amino acids from cysteine to phenylalanine. Only CDR3 DNA remains: 39 bases, in frame from the first base. Sequences SQVTM (CDR1) and ANQGSEA (CDR2) are obtained from the germline V gene. This receptor was identified in a woman aged 45 to 65 in good health and CMV-seropositive. The rearrangement joined TRBV29-1 to TRBJ2-3; TRBD2 aligns with 11 central bases. The specimen sequenced was PBMCs. In nucleotide form, the sequence is TGCAGCGTAATAGCGGGAGGGACAGATACGCAGTATTTT. This encodes CSVIAGGTDTQYF.